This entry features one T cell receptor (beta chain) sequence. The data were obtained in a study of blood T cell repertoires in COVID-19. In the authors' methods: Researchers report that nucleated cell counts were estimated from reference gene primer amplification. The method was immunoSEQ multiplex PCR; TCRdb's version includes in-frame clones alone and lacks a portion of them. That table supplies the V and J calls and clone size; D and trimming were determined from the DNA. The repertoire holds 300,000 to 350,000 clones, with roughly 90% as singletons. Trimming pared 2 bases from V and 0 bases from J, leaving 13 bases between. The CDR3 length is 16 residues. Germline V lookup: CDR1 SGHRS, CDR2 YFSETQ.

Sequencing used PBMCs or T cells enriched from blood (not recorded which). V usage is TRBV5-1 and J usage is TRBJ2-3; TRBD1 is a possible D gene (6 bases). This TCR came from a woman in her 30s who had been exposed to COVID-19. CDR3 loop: CASSFGQTLSTDTQYF. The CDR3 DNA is TGCGCCAGCAGCTTCGGACAGACCTTGAGCACAGATACGCAGTATTTT.